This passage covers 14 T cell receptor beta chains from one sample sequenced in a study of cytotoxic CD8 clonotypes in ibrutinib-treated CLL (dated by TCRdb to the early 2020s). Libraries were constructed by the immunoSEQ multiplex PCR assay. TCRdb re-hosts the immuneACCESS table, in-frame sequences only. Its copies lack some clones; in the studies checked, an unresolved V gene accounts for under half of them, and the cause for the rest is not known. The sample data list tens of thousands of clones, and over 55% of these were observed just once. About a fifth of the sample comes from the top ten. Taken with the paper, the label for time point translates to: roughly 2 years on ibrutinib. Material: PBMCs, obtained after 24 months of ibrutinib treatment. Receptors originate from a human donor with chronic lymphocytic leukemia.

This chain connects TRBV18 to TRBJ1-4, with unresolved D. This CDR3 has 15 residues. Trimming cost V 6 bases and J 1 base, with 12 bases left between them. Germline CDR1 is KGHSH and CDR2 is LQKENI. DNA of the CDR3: TGTGCCAGCTCCCAGGACGGAATAACTAATGAAAAACTGTTTTTT. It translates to CASSQDGITNEKLFF.

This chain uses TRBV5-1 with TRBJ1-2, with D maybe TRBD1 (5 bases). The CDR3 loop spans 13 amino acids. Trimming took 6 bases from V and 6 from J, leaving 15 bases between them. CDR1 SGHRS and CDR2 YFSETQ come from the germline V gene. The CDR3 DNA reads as TGCGCCAGCACCCCGGGGGGGGTTAATGGCTACACCTTC. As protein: CASTPGGVNGYTF.

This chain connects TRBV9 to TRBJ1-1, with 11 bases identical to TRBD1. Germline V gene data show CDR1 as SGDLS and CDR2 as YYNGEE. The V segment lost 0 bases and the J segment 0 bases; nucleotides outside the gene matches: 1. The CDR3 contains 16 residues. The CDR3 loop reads CASSVGTGGMNTEAFF. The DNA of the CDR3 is TGTGCCAGCAGCGTAGGGACAGGGGGCATGAACACTGAAGCTTTCTTT.

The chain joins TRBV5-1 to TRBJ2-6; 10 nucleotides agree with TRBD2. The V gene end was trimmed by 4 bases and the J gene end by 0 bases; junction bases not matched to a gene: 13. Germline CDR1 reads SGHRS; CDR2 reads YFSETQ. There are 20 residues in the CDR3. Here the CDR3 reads CASSPQWLAGDLSGANVLTF. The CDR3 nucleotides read TGCGCCAGCAGCCCCCAGTGGCTAGCGGGAGACCTCTCTGGGGCCAACGTCCTGACTTTC.

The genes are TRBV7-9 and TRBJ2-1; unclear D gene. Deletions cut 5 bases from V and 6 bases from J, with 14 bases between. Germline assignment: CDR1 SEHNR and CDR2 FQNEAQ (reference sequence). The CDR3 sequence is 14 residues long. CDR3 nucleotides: TGTGCCAGCAGCCCCCTCTCGAGCCTCAATGAGCAGTTCTTC. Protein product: CASSPLSSLNEQFF.

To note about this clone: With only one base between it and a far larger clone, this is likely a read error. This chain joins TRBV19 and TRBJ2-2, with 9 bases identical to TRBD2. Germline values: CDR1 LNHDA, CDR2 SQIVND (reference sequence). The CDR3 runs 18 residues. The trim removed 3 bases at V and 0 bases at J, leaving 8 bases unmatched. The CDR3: CASSIRLAGGANTGELFF. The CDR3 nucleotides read TGTGCCAGTAGTATTCGTTTGGCGGGAGGGGCGAACACCGGGGAGCTGTTTTTT.

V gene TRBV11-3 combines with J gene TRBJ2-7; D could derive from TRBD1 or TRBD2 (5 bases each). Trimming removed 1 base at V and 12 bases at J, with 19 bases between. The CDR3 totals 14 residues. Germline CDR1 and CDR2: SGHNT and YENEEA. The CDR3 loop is CASSLVLGEVSLYF. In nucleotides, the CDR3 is TGTGCCAGCAGCTTAGTGCTGGGGGAAGTAAGTCTGTACTTC.

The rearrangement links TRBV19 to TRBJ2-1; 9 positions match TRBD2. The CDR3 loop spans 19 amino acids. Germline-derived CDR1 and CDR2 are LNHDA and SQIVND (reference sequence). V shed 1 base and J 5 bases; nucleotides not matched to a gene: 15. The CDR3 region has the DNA TGTGCCAGTAGTATAGGTTGGGTAGCGGGGGCCGGAACTCACAATGAGCAGTTCTTC. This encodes CASSIGWVAGAGTHNEQFF.

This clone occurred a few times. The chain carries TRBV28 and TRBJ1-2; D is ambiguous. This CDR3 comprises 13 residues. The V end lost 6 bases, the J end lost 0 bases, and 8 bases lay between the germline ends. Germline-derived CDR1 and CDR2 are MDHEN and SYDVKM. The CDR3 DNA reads TGTGCCAGCAGCCTCGGAGCTAACTATGGCTACACCTTC. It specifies CASSLGANYGYTF.

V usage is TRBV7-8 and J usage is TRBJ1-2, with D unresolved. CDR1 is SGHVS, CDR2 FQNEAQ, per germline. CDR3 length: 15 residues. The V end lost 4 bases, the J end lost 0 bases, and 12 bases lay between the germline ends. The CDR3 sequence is CASSYRPQANYGYTF. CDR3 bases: TGTGCCAGCAGCTACAGACCGCAGGCTAACTATGGCTACACCTTC.

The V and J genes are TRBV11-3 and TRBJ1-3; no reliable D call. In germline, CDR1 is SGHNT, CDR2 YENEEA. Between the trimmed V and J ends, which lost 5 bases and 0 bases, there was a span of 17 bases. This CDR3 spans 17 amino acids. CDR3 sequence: CASSRYTKRVSGNTIYF. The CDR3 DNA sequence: TGTGCCAGCAGCCGATACACAAAACGCGTCTCTGGAAACACCATATATTTT.

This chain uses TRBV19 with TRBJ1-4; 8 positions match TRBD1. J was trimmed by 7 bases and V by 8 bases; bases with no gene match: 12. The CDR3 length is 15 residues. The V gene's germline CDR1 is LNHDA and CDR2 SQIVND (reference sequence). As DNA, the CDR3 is TGTGCCAGTGGGAAGTCAGGGGGCTCAAGTGAAAAACTGTTTTTT. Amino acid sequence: CASGKSGGSSEKLFF.

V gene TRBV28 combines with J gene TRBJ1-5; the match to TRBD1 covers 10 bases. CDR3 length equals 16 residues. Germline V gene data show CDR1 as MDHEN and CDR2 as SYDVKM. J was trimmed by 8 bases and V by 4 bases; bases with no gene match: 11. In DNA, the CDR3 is TGTGCCAGCAGTTGGCGGGGGACAGGGGTGATTGAGCCCCAGCATTTT. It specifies CASSWRGTGVIEPQHF.

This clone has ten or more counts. The CDR3 nucleotides are TGTGCCAGCAGTTACTCCGGGGGAAGCGCACCCCTCCACTTT. Translated: CASSYSGGSAPLHF. The chain has TRBV6-5 and TRBJ1-6; a possible D gene is TRBD1 (5 bases). V lost 0 bases and J lost 11, with 11 bases in between. This CDR3 is built from 14 residues. Germline CDR1 MNHEY, CDR2 SVGAGI.